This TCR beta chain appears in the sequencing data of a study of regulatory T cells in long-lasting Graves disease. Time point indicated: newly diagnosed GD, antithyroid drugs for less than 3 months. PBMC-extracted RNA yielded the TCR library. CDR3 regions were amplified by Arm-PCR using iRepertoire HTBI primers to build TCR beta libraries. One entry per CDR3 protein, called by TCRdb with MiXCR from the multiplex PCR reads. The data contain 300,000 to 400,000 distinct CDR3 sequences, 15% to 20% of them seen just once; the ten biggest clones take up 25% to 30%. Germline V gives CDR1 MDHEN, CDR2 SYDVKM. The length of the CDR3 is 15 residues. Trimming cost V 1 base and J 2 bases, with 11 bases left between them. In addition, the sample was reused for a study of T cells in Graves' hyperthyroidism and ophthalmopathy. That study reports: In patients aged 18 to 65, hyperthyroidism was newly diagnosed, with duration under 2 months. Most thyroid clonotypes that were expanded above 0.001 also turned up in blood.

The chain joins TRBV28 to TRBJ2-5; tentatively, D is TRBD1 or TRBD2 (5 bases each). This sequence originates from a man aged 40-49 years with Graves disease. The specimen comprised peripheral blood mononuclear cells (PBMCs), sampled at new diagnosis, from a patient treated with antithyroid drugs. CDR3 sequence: CASSLLRGEQETQYF. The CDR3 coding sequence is TGTGCCAGCAGTTTATTGAGGGGCGAGCAAGAGACCCAGTACTTC. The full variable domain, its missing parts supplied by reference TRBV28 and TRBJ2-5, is DVKVTQSSRYLVKRTGEKVFLECVQDMDHENMFWYRQDPGLGLRLIYFSYDVKMKEKGDIPEGYSVSREKKERFSLILESASTNQTSMYLCASSLLRGEQETQYFGPGTRLLVL.